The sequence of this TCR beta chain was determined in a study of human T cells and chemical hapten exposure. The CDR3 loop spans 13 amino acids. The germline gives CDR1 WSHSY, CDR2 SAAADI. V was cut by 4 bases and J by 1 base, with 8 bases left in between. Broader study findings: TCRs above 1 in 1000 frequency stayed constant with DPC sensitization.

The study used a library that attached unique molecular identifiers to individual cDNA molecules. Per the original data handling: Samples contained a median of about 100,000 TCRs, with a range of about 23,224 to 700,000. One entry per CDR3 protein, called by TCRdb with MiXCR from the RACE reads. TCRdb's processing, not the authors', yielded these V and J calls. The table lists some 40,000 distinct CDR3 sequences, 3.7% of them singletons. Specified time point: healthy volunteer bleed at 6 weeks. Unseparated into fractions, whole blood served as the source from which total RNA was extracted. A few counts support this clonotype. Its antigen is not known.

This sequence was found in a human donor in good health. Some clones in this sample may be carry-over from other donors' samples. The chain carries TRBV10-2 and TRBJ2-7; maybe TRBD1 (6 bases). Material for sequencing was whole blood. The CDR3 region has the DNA TGCGCCAGCAGTGGGACAGCGTCCTACGAGCAGTACTTC. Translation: CASSGTASYEQYF.